The sequence of this T cell receptor (beta chain) was determined in a study of beta chain features in type 1 diabetes. Overall study findings and caveats: Type 1 diabetes patients had moderately but significantly shorter TCRB CDR3s in all four CD4+ subsets. In comparison with healthy donors, patients had naive, central memory and Treg TCRB repertoires that appeared more similar.

V shed 4 bases and J shed 6 bases, with 10 bases lying between them. The CDR3 extends over 13 amino acids. Germline lookup yields CDR1 KGHSH and CDR2 LQKENI. In this sample, this clone turned up a few times. Its specificity is not known. Sequenced material consisted of expressed TCRB transcripts (all of the isolated RNA was reverse transcribed). Profiling relied on immunoSEQ multiplex PCR, and the TCRdb table lists in-frame clones only, not all of them. The sample holds roughly 290,000 clones; 14% to 15% are singletons and the top ten take less than 0.02%. This TCR derives from a man in his late teens or twenties with type 1 diabetes. Sequences were obtained from naive CD4+ T cells from blood. This chain links TRBV18 with TRBJ2-4, with D hard to call. This CDR3 reads CASSLLELNIQYF. CDR3 DNA: TGTGCCAGCTCACTACTTGAGCTAAACATTCAGTACTTC.